These T cell receptor beta chains were read from a single sample in a study of CD8 T cells in ankylosing spondylitis. TCRdb used MiXCR to reprocess the 5' RACE reads, holding one entry per CDR3 protein. The repertoire holds fewer than 550,000 distinct CDR3 sequences, over 4% seen once, with roughly 3.3% in the top ten. Sequencing was performed on blood, either unsorted or a sorted T cell fraction (not recorded which). These receptor sequences come from a male donor with ankylosing spondylitis. Both conserved end residues are trimmed from each CDR3. Fields, in order: CDR3 protein, clone size, V gene. Expanded clones are given a class, and other clones once, few, many or no size at all.

cdr3_aa: ASSYRLSGNTIY; clone_size: many; v_call: TRBV6-5
cdr3_aa: ASSQRPAGGNSPLH; clone_size: many; v_call: TRBV5-1
cdr3_aa: SARAPSYSYEQY; clone_size: few; v_call: TRBV20-1
cdr3_aa: SARTGGRGQPQH; clone_size: many; v_call: TRBV20-1
cdr3_aa: ASSRRDPITNYGYT; clone_size: many; v_call: TRBV12-3/TRBV12-4
cdr3_aa: ASSLDRSVGRRY; clone_size: few; v_call: TRBV5-1
cdr3_aa: ASSQDTGVTGDDEQY; clone_size: many; v_call: TRBV4-3
cdr3_aa: ASSQVGEDTEAF; clone_size: many; v_call: TRBV4-3
cdr3_aa: ASSPFSRDSVTGELF; clone_size: -; v_call: TRBV4-1
cdr3_aa: ASSRDRGFLALH; clone_size: many; v_call: TRBV9
cdr3_aa: ASNTGTGGLYNEQF; clone_size: many; v_call: TRBV19
cdr3_aa: ASSPRDRGVTGELF; clone_size: few; v_call: TRBV7-2
cdr3_aa: SARLGGTETQY; clone_size: many; v_call: TRBV20-1
cdr3_aa: ASRQTGFNEKLF; clone_size: many; v_call: TRBV7-9
cdr3_aa: ASSIRLAGVDTQY; clone_size: many; v_call: TRBV27
cdr3_aa: SARDGSTDTQY; clone_size: many; v_call: TRBV20-1
cdr3_aa: ASSLGGPGNTEAF; clone_size: many; v_call: TRBV5-1
cdr3_aa: ASSRVGVPNSPLH; clone_size: many; v_call: TRBV4-3
cdr3_aa: ASRSIGNTIY; clone_size: many; v_call: TRBV12-3/TRBV12-4
cdr3_aa: ASSRTSRSYNEQF; clone_size: many; v_call: TRBV9
cdr3_aa: SAAYGPTNSPLH; clone_size: many; v_call: TRBV20-1
cdr3_aa: ATSRGAQGTGY; clone_size: many; v_call: TRBV15
cdr3_aa: ASRREIFGPSSGANVLT; clone_size: many; v_call: TRBV6-1
cdr3_aa: ASSPGGGVNIQY; clone_size: many; v_call: TRBV27
cdr3_aa: ASSMGLAGGGTQY; clone_size: many; v_call: TRBV5-6
cdr3_aa: ASSFDMNTEAF; clone_size: many; v_call: TRBV4-3
cdr3_aa: ASSYSGGTWDRGFHEQY; clone_size: -; v_call: TRBV6-2/TRBV6-3
cdr3_aa: ASSLAEGLNEQF; clone_size: many; v_call: TRBV7-9
cdr3_aa: ASSLTRGKVTEAF; clone_size: many; v_call: TRBV12-3/TRBV12-4
cdr3_aa: ASSRDAFNIANGELF; clone_size: -; v_call: TRBV3-1
cdr3_aa: AWSFRDGNEKLF; clone_size: few; v_call: TRBV30
cdr3_aa: ASSPLGPAGGIEAF; clone_size: many; v_call: TRBV28
cdr3_aa: ASSLRFQGPDQQY; clone_size: -; v_call: TRBV7-2